Below, one TCR beta chain is given with its context. A few counts support this clonotype. It lacks a known antigen. No base quality values were provided; no much bigger clone lies one nucleotide off. The data derive from a study of chronic HIV infection and antiretroviral therapy (dated by TCRdb to between 2014 and 2017). Trimming costs V 4 bases and J 5 bases, and their ends lie 15 bases apart. The germline V gene (reference sequence) provides CDR1 GTSNPN and CDR2 SVGIG. The CDR3 runs 15 residues from the cysteine to the phenylalanine. The only DNA kept is the CDR3, 45 bases in frame from the first base. Library construction relied on 5' RACE. The instrument was an Illumina MiSeq. TCRdb reprocessing: public reads trimmed at Q25 with fastp, clones called with MiXCR, in-frame beta chains kept. All rows with the same CDR3 protein become a single entry with the most common DNA and genes. The sample table records some 46,000 distinct CDR3 sequences; 19% of these occur just once. The top ten clonotypes cover approximately 3% of the sample.

The chain is assembled from TRBV30 and TRBJ1-6; no D segment can be confidently identified. The receptor comes from an adult who had HIV and had not received antiretroviral therapy, or was an uninfected healthy control (not recorded which). What was sequenced was peripheral blood. The CDR3 loop reads CAWITPGYDNSPLHF. The sequence in DNA is TGTGCCTGGATCACCCCGGGATACGATAATTCACCCCTCCACTTT.